This TCR beta chain was observed in a study of T cell changes during pregnancy in multiple sclerosis. Only in-frame clones appear in the TCRdb table, and some are missing; sequencing was by immunoSEQ multiplex PCR. Of some 45,000 clones in the sample, roughly 94% were seen once. This clone qualifies as medium-sized. Other nucleotide sequences in the sample specify the same CDR3. The CDR3 loop spans 17 amino acids. The germline CDR1 and CDR2 sequences are SGHNT and YENEEA. The J segment lost 3 bases and the V segment lost 0 bases, leaving 7 bases of the junction unmatched. The TCR originated in a female donor with multiple sclerosis, enrolled in a pregnancy study. The sequencing used CD8+ T cells from peripheral blood mononuclear cells, collected in the first trimester of pregnancy. The chain employs TRBV11-3 and TRBJ2-2; 7 bases fit TRBD2. The CDR3 bases are TGTGCCAGCAGCTTAGATGGGGCGGGAGCCTACACCGGGGAGCTGTTTTTT. It yields the protein CASSLDGAGAYTGELFF.